Sequencing of this T cell receptor beta chain was carried out in a study of early T cells in non-severe SARS-CoV-2 infection. TCRdb re-called the 5' RACE reads through MiXCR, storing one row per CDR3 protein. The repertoire holds some 97,000 distinct CDR3 sequences, with about 11% as singletons. The CDR3 is made up of 14 amino acids. V dropped 2 bases and J dropped 4; count of bases not matched to a gene: 1. Germline-derived CDR1 and CDR2 are SGHDT and YYEEEE. This sample comprised whole blood, obtained at baseline. The chain recombines TRBV5-6 with TRBJ1-5, with TRBD1 matching 9 bases. This receptor was obtained from an adult who was a healthcare worker with PCR-confirmed SARS-CoV-2 infection or an uninfected control (not recorded which). This CDR3 reads CASSFGTGNQPQHF. In nucleotides, the CDR3 is TGTGCCAGCAGCTTTGGGACAGGGAATCAGCCCCAGCATTTT. The whole variable domain, remainder taken from reference TRBV5-6 and TRBJ1-5, is DAGVTQSPTHLIKTRGQQVTLRCSPKSGHDTVSWYQQALGQGPQFIFQYYEEEERQRGNFPDRFSGHQFPNYSSELNVNALLLGDSALYLCASSFGTGNQPQHFGDGTRLSIL.